Following are 30 T cell receptor beta chains from one sample sequenced in a study of blood T cells in healthy people across ages. Together with a sample-barcoded 5' primer, a J-beta primer mix was included in a second PCR lasting about 6 to 11 cycles. TCRdb reanalysed the 5' RACE reads using MiXCR and keeps one entry per CDR3 protein. This sample has 1.5 million to 2 million distinct CDR3 sequences, with 28% found just once. The sample comprised blood. All receptors derive from a woman aged 30 to 39 in good health.

The chain employs TRBV5-1 and TRBJ2-3; possibly TRBD1 for D (7 bases). Trimming pared 5 bases from V and 3 bases from J, leaving 16 bases between. This CDR3 has 15 amino acids. The V gene's germline CDR1 is SGHRS and CDR2 YFSETQ. CDR3 sequence reads: CASRSQGRRTDTQYF. The DNA of the CDR3 is TGCGCCAGCAGATCACAGGGGAGGAGAACAGATACGCAGTATTTT.

Notes on this clonotype: This could be a read error, since a much larger clone is one nucleotide away. V is TRBV29-1 and J is TRBJ2-7, with 10 bases identical to TRBD2. V lost 2 bases to trimming and J lost 7 bases; unmatched junction nucleotides: 11. The germline CDR1 and CDR2 sequences are SQVTM and ANQGSEA. The CDR3 spans 15 residues. This CDR3 is CSVEPSGSAYNEQYF. The CDR3 nucleotides are TGCAGCGTTGAACCTAGCGGGAGTGCCTACAATGAGCAGTACTTC.

The chain combines TRBV9 with TRBJ2-3; D possibly corresponds to TRBD2 (6 bases). V shed 0 bases and J shed 2 bases, with 10 bases lying between them. Germline V gene lookup returns CDR1 SGDLS and CDR2 YYNGEE. CDR3 size: 15 residues. The CDR3 coding sequence is TGTGCCAGCAGCGTAGAGGCGGGGAACACAGATACGCAGTATTTT. Its protein is CASSVEAGNTDTQYF.

This clonotype was seen more than once but under ten times. The chain uses TRBV20-1 and TRBJ2-7; 11 positions agree with TRBD2. The CDR3 consists of 15 residues. Germline lookup yields CDR1 DFQATT and CDR2 SNEGSKA (reference sequence). The ends lost 3 bases at V and 1 base at J; junction bases unmatched: 5. The CDR3 spells CSASRLAGHSYEQYF. Written as DNA, the CDR3 is TGCAGTGCTAGCCGACTAGCGGGACATTCCTACGAGCAGTACTTC.

In this sample, this clonotype turned up many times. The chain uses TRBV7-2 and TRBJ2-1; perhaps D is TRBD1 or TRBD2 (5 bases each). CDR1 and CDR2 from the germline V gene are SGHTA and FQGNSA. Trimming stripped 4 bases from V and 5 bases from J, with 15 bases between. This CDR3 is 15 amino acids long. CDR3 in DNA: TGTGCCAGCAGCTCGCAGGGACCACCCGACAATGAGCAGTTCTTC. Its translation: CASSSQGPPDNEQFF. The whole variable domain, remainder taken from reference TRBV7-2 and TRBJ2-1, is GAGVSQSPSNKVTEKGKDVELRCDPISGHTALYWYRQSLGQGLEFLIYFQGNSAPDKSGLPSDRFSAERTGGSVSTLTIQRTQQEDSAVYLCASSSQGPPDNEQFFGPGTRLTVL.

The chain is built from TRBV12-3 or TRBV12-4 and TRBJ1-6; the D is unclear. The CDR3 is made up of 13 amino acids. With 1 base removed from V and 9 bases from J, the gap between germline ends came to 7 bases. The CDR3 loop is CASSLGTSSPLHF. In DNA form, the CDR3 reads TGTGCCAGCAGTTTAGGGACCAGTTCACCCCTCCACTTT.

At least ten counts were recorded for this clonotype. This CDR3 is CAGSTSGGNEQFF. The CDR3 DNA is TGTGCCGGATCGACTAGCGGGGGGAATGAGCAGTTCTTC. V usage is TRBV12-3 or TRBV12-4 and J usage is TRBJ2-1, with TRBD2 matching 13 bases. The CDR3 consists of 13 residues. V lost 11 bases, J lost 7 bases, and 5 bases stayed unmatched.

J is TRBJ1-5 and V is TRBV12-3 or TRBV12-4, with D tentatively TRBD1 (6 bases). The CDR3 runs to 13 residues. The ends were cut back, 10 bases at V and 6 bases at J, with 16 bases in the middle. The CDR3 here is CATNIGGAQPQHF. The CDR3 DNA is TGTGCCACCAACATTGGGGGGGCTCAGCCCCAGCATTTT.

Note on this clonotype: A much larger clone lies a single base off, so this may be a read error. V is TRBV9 and J is TRBJ2-5, with D possibly being TRBD1 or TRBD2 (5 bases each). The DNA end lines up better with TRBJ2-7; the J call may be wrong. Germline V gene data show CDR1 as SGDLS and CDR2 as YYNGEE. This CDR3 is built from 14 residues. For the CDR3, the DNA is TGTGCCAGCGGCGTAGGGGACGCCGACTACGAGCAGTACTTC. As protein: CASGVGDADYEQYF.

V is TRBV20-1 and J is TRBJ2-7, with a weak D call TRBD2 (6 bases). Trimming left V 0 bases short and J 3 bases short, with 12 bases between. The CDR3 consists of 14 residues. Germline assignment: CDR1 DFQATT and CDR2 SNEGSKA (reference sequence). CDR3 region: CSARDPASDYEQYF. CDR3 sequence (DNA): TGCAGTGCTAGAGATCCGGCTAGCGACTACGAGCAGTACTTC.

For the CDR3, the DNA is TGCAGTGCTAGTGTCGTAAAAGGGACAGGATGGAATGAGCAGTTCTTC. It yields the protein CSASVVKGTGWNEQFF. V usage is TRBV20-1 and J usage is TRBJ2-1; 8 nucleotides agree with TRBD1. The CDR3 is made up of 16 amino acids. After removal of 3 bases from V and 7 bases from J, the junction contained 14 bases not matched to a gene. Germline-derived CDR1 and CDR2 are DFQATT and SNEGSKA (reference sequence).

This clonotype was seen many times. The chain couples TRBV6-5 to TRBJ2-1; 9 bases match TRBD2. Trimming cost V 4 bases and J 7 bases; bases outside gene matches: 8. The CDR3 sequence is 15 residues long. Germline V gene data show CDR1 as MNHEY and CDR2 as SVGAGI. The CDR3 coding sequence is TGTGCCAGCAGTTGGACGCGGGAGGGCCGTAATGAGCAGTTCTTC. This sequence encodes CASSWTREGRNEQFF.

The sample holds one count of this clonotype. This chain joins TRBV10-3 and TRBJ2-2, with D possibly TRBD2 on 6 matching bases. The V gene's germline CDR1 is ENHRY and CDR2 SYGVKD. V shed 8 bases and J shed 5 bases, with 15 bases lying between them. CDR3 size: 14 residues. For the CDR3, the DNA is TGTGCCATCGGGGGTCCCCGGGAGACCGGGGAGCTGTTTTTT. This encodes CAIGGPRETGELFF.

This clonotype has more than one count but fewer than ten. This chain joins TRBV7-2 and TRBJ2-5; possibly TRBD2 for D (6 bases). The CDR3 covers 13 residues. V gave up 4 bases and J gave up 5 bases, with 11 bases separating them. CDR1 is SGHTA and CDR2 is FQGNSA in the germline V gene. The CDR3 bases are TGTGCCAGCAGCTCAAACAGCGGGGAGACCCAGTACTTC. It translates to CASSSNSGETQYF.

Comments on this clonotype: The conserved phenylalanine or tryptophan is not found at the CDR3 terminus, so this likely reflects a read error. The chain has TRBV11-2 and TRBJ1-2, with TRBD1 identical over 7 bases. V lost 0 bases, J lost 6 bases, and 4 bases stayed unmatched. The CDR3 length is 14 residues. Germline V gene data show CDR1 as SGHAT and CDR2 as FQNNGV. Written as DNA, the CDR3 is TGTGCCAGCAGCTTAGATGGGACAGTCAATGGCTACACCGTC. As protein: CASSLDGTVNGYTV.

This clonotype showed up just a few times. V gene TRBV7-8 combines with J gene TRBJ2-7, with D perhaps TRBD1 or TRBD2 (6 bases each). Trimming stripped 7 bases from V and 2 bases from J, with 12 bases between. The CDR3 length is 13 residues. Germline CDR1 reads SGHVS; CDR2 reads FQNEAQ. The CDR3 spells CASTRGDTYEQYF. The CDR3 DNA reads TGTGCCAGCACGAGGGGGGACACCTACGAGCAGTACTTC.

This clonotype has a count of ten or more. The chain links TRBV7-2 to TRBJ1-2; D is ambiguous. Germline values: CDR1 SGHTA, CDR2 FQGNSA. CDR3 length equals 12 residues. Trimming took 1 base from V and 7 from J, leaving 7 bases between them. DNA for the CDR3: TGTGCCAGCAGCTTAGTAGGATTTGGCTACACCTTC. It specifies CASSLVGFGYTF. Complete variable domain (other parts from reference TRBV7-2 and TRBJ1-2): GAGVSQSPSNKVTEKGKDVELRCDPISGHTALYWYRQSLGQGLEFLIYFQGNSAPDKSGLPSDRFSAERTGGSVSTLTIQRTQQEDSAVYLCASSLVGFGYTFGSGTRLTVV.

This clonotype occurred a few times. The chain carries TRBV12-3 or TRBV12-4 and TRBJ2-1; D call uncertain. Trimming stripped 7 bases from V and 6 bases from J, with 7 bases between. This CDR3 is 11 amino acids long. CDR3 nucleotides: TGTGCCAGCATGATTCTCAATGAGCAGTTCTTC. Protein product: CASMILNEQFF.

There are many counts of this clonotype. The chain carries TRBV20-1 and TRBJ2-7; D is perhaps TRBD1 (6 bases). There are 12 residues in the CDR3. CDR1 is DFQATT, CDR2 SNEGSKA, per germline (reference sequence). The V and J ends lost 6 bases and 3 bases respectively, with 12 bases between them. In nucleotides, the CDR3 is TGCAGTGCGAGACCACAGGGCTACGAGCAGTACTTC. It encodes CSARPQGYEQYF.

This clonotype was seen at least ten times. The rearrangement uses TRBV5-5 and TRBJ2-6, with D uncertain. This CDR3 is built from 16 residues. Germline-derived CDR1 and CDR2 are SGHKS and YYEKEE (reference sequence). Deletions cut 3 bases from V and 0 bases from J, with 10 bases between. DNA for the CDR3: TGTGCCAGCAGCTCCCCCAGGCTCTCTGGGGCCAACGTCCTGACTTTC. This sequence encodes CASSSPRLSGANVLTF.

The chain is built from TRBV30 and TRBJ2-7; D may be TRBD2 (5 bases). The assigned J gene may be wrong: the sequence end matches TRBJ2-5 better. Germline-derived CDR1 and CDR2 are GTSNPN and SVGIG (reference sequence). The CDR3 length is 15 residues. The CDR3, as DNA: TGTGCCTGGACCCCACGGGGAATTACCCGGAAGACCCAGTACTTC. Residues: CAWTPRGITRKTQYF.

This clonotype was counted only a few times. As DNA, the CDR3 is TGTGCCAGCAGTAGACGGGACAGGGGGCTGGACTCAGCCGGGATGAACACTGAAGCTTTCTTT. This translates into CASSRRDRGLDSAGMNTEAFF. This chain uses TRBV12-3 or TRBV12-4 with TRBJ1-1; TRBD1 agrees at 12 bases. V shed 5 bases and J 0 bases; nucleotides not matched to a gene: 19. This CDR3 has 21 residues.

The chain employs TRBV7-9 and TRBJ2-7, with D possibly TRBD1 on 6 matching bases. From germline, CDR1 is SEHNR and CDR2 FQNEAQ (reference sequence). This CDR3 is 13 amino acids long. V was trimmed by 1 base and J by 6 bases, leaving 10 bases between them. The CDR3 nucleotides read TGTGCCAGCAGCTTAGAGGGGGAGACCGAGCAGTACTTC. This sequence encodes CASSLEGETEQYF.

The gene calls are TRBV20-1 and TRBJ1-1; 7 bases map to TRBD1. This CDR3 comprises 15 residues. V was clipped by 3 bases and J by 5 bases; unmatched bases: 12. Germline V gene sequence: CDR1 DFQATT, CDR2 SNEGSKA (reference sequence). CDR3 nucleotide sequence: TGCAGTGCTAGGCTAGGGGGCTTTGAGAAAACTGAAGCTTTCTTT. This encodes CSARLGGFEKTEAFF.

This clonotype was counted ten times or more. The chain is built from TRBV12-3 or TRBV12-4 and TRBJ2-7; 7 bases agree with TRBD2. CDR3 length equals 14 residues. V gave up 3 bases and J gave up 5 bases; unmatched junction bases: 7. CDR3 sequence reads: CASSLGGSYDEQYF. The CDR3 nucleotides read TGTGCCAGCAGTTTGGGGGGGTCTTACGACGAGCAGTACTTC.

The chain has TRBV6-5 and TRBJ2-4; D unclear. Near its end, the DNA agrees better with TRBJ2-7, so the J call may be wrong. The CDR3 runs 13 residues. From germline, CDR1 is MNHEY and CDR2 SVGAGI. CDR3 bases: TGTGCCAGCAGTTATGACCCTCCTTACGAGCAGTACTTC. It is translated as CASSYDPPYEQYF.

This chain links TRBV7-6 with TRBJ2-7; possibly TRBD2 for D (5 bases). This CDR3 is 15 amino acids long. Trimming took 2 bases from V and 7 from J, leaving 18 bases between them. Germline CDR1 SGHVS, CDR2 FNYEAQ. The chain's CDR3 is CASSLRAGYRDEQYF. For the CDR3, the DNA is TGTGCCAGCAGCTTAAGGGCGGGCTACCGGGATGAGCAGTACTTC.

This clonotype was detected only a few times. This chain connects TRBV5-5 to TRBJ2-7, with 9 bases that match TRBD1. V lost 2 bases to trimming and J lost 1 base; unmatched junction nucleotides: 7. Germline V lookup: CDR1 SGHKS, CDR2 YYEKEE (reference sequence). This CDR3 region has 16 residues. CDR3 sequence reads: CASSLRVDRGSYEQYF. The CDR3 DNA reads TGTGCCAGCAGCTTACGAGTAGACAGGGGGTCCTACGAGCAGTACTTC.

This clonotype occurred many times. The gene calls are TRBV5-1 and TRBJ2-7, with a possible D match to TRBD1 (6 bases). The germline V gene encodes CDR1 SGHRS and CDR2 YFSETQ. CDR3 length: 16 residues. V lost 0 bases, J lost 1 base, and 14 bases lay in between. CDR3 region: CASSLEGSGASYEQYF. Written as DNA, the CDR3 is TGCGCCAGCAGCTTGGAAGGGTCAGGGGCGTCCTACGAGCAGTACTTC.

This clonotype was detected a few times. The DNA of the CDR3 is TGCGCCAGCAGCCAGGGTTGGACAGAAGGAAGCAATCAGCCCCAGCATTTT. This gives the protein CASSQGWTEGSNQPQHF. The chain has TRBV4-3 and TRBJ1-5, with D perhaps TRBD1 (6 bases). The V gene's germline CDR1 is LGHNA and CDR2 YSLEER. This CDR3 has 17 residues. V was trimmed by 3 bases and J by 1 base, leaving 16 bases between them.